The next 29 T cell receptor beta chains were all read from a single sample in a study of T cell responses to AZD1222 COVID-19 vaccine. Assay: immunoSEQ multiplex PCR; the TCRdb copy retains only in-frame clones and omits some. The repertoire holds 95,000 to 130,000 clones, with almost 90% as singletons. This specimen consisted of peripheral blood, obtained on day 0 of AZD1222 vaccination. Every receptor here comes from an adult in good health.

V gene TRBV9 combines with J gene TRBJ2-5, with no clear D. Germline loops: CDR1 SGDLS, CDR2 YYNGEE. V lost 3 bases to trimming and J lost 11 bases, with 11 bases between them. The CDR3 contains 11 residues. CDR3 nucleotides: TGTGCCAGCAGCGCCCCTTGCCGACAGTACTTC. This encodes CASSAPCRQYF.

The sample holds one count of this clone. The V gene is TRBV6-2 or TRBV6-3, the J gene TRBJ1-2; 8 positions agree with TRBD1. The V gene end was trimmed by 5 bases and the J gene end by 7 bases; junction bases not matched to a gene: 15. The CDR3 consists of 16 residues. Germline V gene data show CDR1 as MNHEY and CDR2 as SVGEGT. CDR3 residues: CASSGMGQALGSGYTF. CDR3 nucleotide sequence: TGTGCCAGCAGTGGAATGGGACAGGCCTTGGGGAGTGGCTACACCTTC.

A few counts support this clone. The rearrangement uses TRBV20-1 and TRBJ1-2; no definite D call. This CDR3 is built from 11 residues. Trimming stripped 1 base from V and 3 bases from J, with 3 bases between. In germline, CDR1 is DFQATT, CDR2 SNEGSKA (reference sequence). As DNA, the CDR3 is TGCAGTGCTAGAGTGGACTATGGCTACACCTTC. Protein sequence: CSARVDYGYTF.

The rearrangement joins TRBV7-9 to TRBJ2-7, with D tentatively TRBD1 or TRBD2 (5 bases each). The CDR3 loop spans 14 amino acids. The V gene lost 1 base and the J gene lost 1 base, with 8 bases spanning the gap. CDR1 is SEHNR and CDR2 is FQNEAQ in the germline V gene (reference sequence). This CDR3 is CASSLEWGSYEQYF. The CDR3 nucleotides read TGTGCCAGCAGCTTAGAGTGGGGGTCCTACGAGCAGTACTTC.

CDR3 coding DNA: TGTGCCAGCAGCTCGGGTCCAGGGCCCTTTGAAGCTTTCTTT. Encoded protein: CASSSGPGPFEAFF. This sequence joins TRBV11-2 and TRBJ1-1, with D maybe TRBD1 (5 bases). CDR1 and CDR2 (germline): SGHAT, FQNNGV. This CDR3 region has 14 residues. With 4 bases removed from V and 7 bases from J, the gap between germline ends came to 16 bases.

The gene calls are TRBV3-1 (or the pseudogene TRBV3-2) and TRBJ1-2; D might be TRBD1 (5 bases). The germline CDR1 and CDR2 sequences are LGHDT and YNNKEL (reference sequence). CDR3 length: 14 amino acids. Trimming removed 1 base from V and 8 bases from J, with 14 bases in between. The chain's CDR3 is CASSQGAKGHGYTF. The CDR3, as DNA: TGTGCCAGCAGCCAAGGGGCTAAGGGGCACGGCTACACCTTC.

The chain uses TRBV5-6 and TRBJ2-7, with D maybe TRBD2 (6 bases). CDR3 length: 16 residues. In germline, CDR1 is SGHDT, CDR2 YYEEEE. V lost 5 bases to trimming and J lost 1 base, with 19 bases between them. Written as DNA, the CDR3 is TGTGCCAGCAGGAAATTGGGAGTTCGGGGGTCCTACGAGCAGTACTTC. Its protein is CASRKLGVRGSYEQYF. Full variable domain (remainder filled in from reference TRBV5-6 and TRBJ2-7): DAGVTQSPTHLIKTRGQQVTLRCSPKSGHDTVSWYQQALGQGPQFIFQYYEEEERQRGNFPDRFSGHQFPNYSSELNVNALLLGDSALYLCASRKLGVRGSYEQYFGPGTRLTVT.

The V gene is TRBV9, the J gene TRBJ2-1; 11 positions agree with TRBD2. This CDR3 has 18 residues. With V trimmed by 2 bases and J by 4 bases, 11 bases remained unmatched. The germline V gene encodes CDR1 SGDLS and CDR2 YYNGEE. This chain's CDR3 is CASSVSRLAGKFYNEQFF. CDR3 nucleotides: TGTGCCAGCAGCGTCTCTAGACTAGCGGGAAAATTTTACAATGAGCAGTTCTTC.

CDR3 region: CASSISSGGITEAFF. CDR3 coding DNA: TGTGCCAGTAGTATTTCGTCAGGGGGCATCACTGAAGCTTTCTTT. The V and J genes are TRBV19 and TRBJ1-1; the match to TRBD1 covers 8 bases. The CDR3 is 15 amino acids. J gave up 4 bases and V 3 bases, and 7 bases lay outside the gene matches. Germline-derived CDR1 and CDR2 are LNHDA and SQIVND (reference sequence). Variable domain in full (rest from reference TRBV19 and TRBJ1-1): DGGITQSPKYLFRKEGQNVTLSCEQNLNHDAMYWYRQDPGQGLRLIYYSQIVNDFQKGDIAEGYSVSREKKESFPLTVTSAQKNPTAFYLCASSISSGGITEAFFGQGTRLTVV.

In DNA, the CDR3 is TGTGCCAGCAGCTTGTGGGACAGATTGAACACTGAAGCTTTCTTT. It yields the protein CASSLWDRLNTEAFF. This chain uses TRBV5-4 with TRBJ1-1; 7 bases align to TRBD1. J was trimmed by 0 bases and V by 1 base; bases with no gene match: 3. The germline V gene encodes CDR1 SGHNT and CDR2 YYREEE (reference sequence). The length of the CDR3 is 15 residues.

The genes are TRBV6-2 or TRBV6-3 and TRBJ2-7, with D tentatively TRBD1 (5 bases). The CDR3 contains 13 residues. Germline V lookup: CDR1 MNHEY, CDR2 SVGEGT. V was trimmed by 4 bases and J by 8 bases, leaving 15 bases between them. The CDR3 sequence is CASSSGYGLKQYF. The CDR3, as DNA: TGTGCCAGCAGTTCAGGGTACGGGCTCAAGCAGTACTTC.

The table lists this clone with a count of one. The CDR3 region is CASTPLPSSYNSPLHF. CDR3 coding DNA: TGTGCCAGTACTCCTCTCCCGAGCTCCTATAATTCACCCCTCCACTTT. The V and J genes are TRBV19 and TRBJ1-6; D is unresolved. Germline-derived CDR1 and CDR2 are LNHDA and SQIVND (reference sequence). The V end lost 7 bases, the J end lost 0 bases, and 13 bases lay between the germline ends. This CDR3 is built from 16 residues.

The genes are TRBV7-2 and TRBJ2-7; no clear D gene. Germline values: CDR1 SGHTA, CDR2 FQGNSA. The CDR3 sequence is 15 residues long. V lost 0 bases, J lost 2 bases, and 11 bases lay in between. The CDR3 is CASSLAGSYTYEQYF. CDR3 coding DNA: TGTGCCAGCAGCTTAGCGGGCAGCTACACCTACGAGCAGTACTTC.

The chain has TRBV15 and TRBJ2-1; 9 bases fit TRBD2. Trimming cost V 0 bases and J 6 bases; bases outside gene matches: 3. Looked up from germline, CDR1 is LNHNV and CDR2 is YYDKDF (reference sequence). The CDR3 is 15 amino acids. CDR3 amino acids: CATSRDWREGNEQFF. CDR3 DNA: TGTGCCACCAGCAGAGATTGGCGGGAGGGCAATGAGCAGTTCTTC.

This CDR3 reads CASSRLDGSEAFF. Here the CDR3 DNA reads TGTGCCAGCAGTCGGCTCGACGGATCTGAAGCTTTCTTT. V usage is TRBV5-6 and J usage is TRBJ1-1; D call uncertain. Germline V lookup: CDR1 SGHDT, CDR2 YYEEEE. The V gene lost 5 bases and the J gene lost 6 bases, with 14 bases spanning the gap. The CDR3 is 13 residues long.

The chain employs TRBV5-4 and TRBJ1-1; D is perhaps TRBD1 (5 bases). The ends were cut back, 4 bases at V and 10 bases at J, with 20 bases in the middle. The germline CDR1 and CDR2 sequences are SGHNT and YYREEE (reference sequence). This CDR3 spans 14 amino acids. The DNA of the CDR3 is TGTGCCAGCAGCATCCGGGACTCCTGGTTTGGAGCTTTCTTT. It is translated as CASSIRDSWFGAFF.

The genes are TRBV27 and TRBJ2-5; no clear D gene. Germline V gene data show CDR1 as MNHEY and CDR2 as SMNVEV (reference sequence). This CDR3 region has 15 residues. V was pared by 5 bases and J by 3 bases, with 16 bases between. DNA of the CDR3: TGTGCCAGCAGTCCACCCGGGCCTCAAGAAGAGACCCAGTACTTC. Its translation: CASSPPGPQEETQYF.

The chain couples TRBV19 to TRBJ2-6; D gene unclear. The CDR3 runs to 13 residues. Trimming cost V 9 bases and J 4 bases, with 10 bases left between them. Per the germline V gene, CDR1 is LNHDA and CDR2 is SQIVND (reference sequence). In DNA, the CDR3 is TGTGCCAGCAGAGTATGGGGGGCCAACGTCCTGACTTTC. Protein sequence: CASRVWGANVLTF.

This chain links TRBV27 with TRBJ1-2; the D gene is possibly TRBD1 (6 bases). The germline V gene has CDR1 MNHEY and CDR2 SMNVEV (reference sequence). The V end was cut by 4 bases, the J end by 1 base, with 13 bases between. This CDR3 has 15 residues. This chain's CDR3 is CASSSGTWDNYGYTF. DNA for the CDR3: TGTGCCAGCAGTTCCGGGACATGGGATAACTATGGCTACACCTTC.

The chain links TRBV6-5 to TRBJ2-7, with 7 positions matching TRBD1. J lost 6 bases, V lost 9 bases, and 14 bases had no gene match. Germline values: CDR1 MNHEY, CDR2 SVGAGI. The CDR3 totals 14 residues. Here the CDR3 reads CASRLGTDLIEQYF. The CDR3 region has the DNA TGTGCCAGTAGACTCGGGACAGATTTGATCGAGCAGTACTTC.

The chain joins TRBV29-1 to TRBJ1-4; the D is unclear. CDR3 length: 10 residues. V shed 4 bases and J shed 4 bases, with 1 base lying between them. The germline CDR1 and CDR2 sequences are SQVTM and ANQGSEA. CDR3 in DNA: TGCAGCGTTGGTAATGAAAAACTGTTTTTT. It specifies CSVGNEKLFF.

This chain links TRBV4-2 with TRBJ1-5; D might be TRBD1 (5 bases). Germline V gene lookup returns CDR1 LGHNA and CDR2 YNFKEQ. Trimming shortened V by 0 bases and J by 1 base, and 10 bases separated the two germline ends. The CDR3 has 16 amino acids. Here the CDR3 reads CASSQDPRGSNQPQHF. The CDR3, as DNA: TGTGCCAGCAGCCAAGACCCCCGGGGCAGCAATCAGCCCCAGCATTTT.

The chain carries TRBV19 and TRBJ1-2; D is unresolved. CDR3 length: 12 residues. Trimming left V 6 bases short and J 5 bases short, with 10 bases between. The germline V gene has CDR1 LNHDA and CDR2 SQIVND (reference sequence). The CDR3 DNA is TGTGCCAGTAGCCCCGGTTTGTATGGCTACACCTTC. As protein: CASSPGLYGYTF.

CDR3 in amino acids: CAISEGLAGGSTDTQYF. The CDR3, as DNA: TGTGCCATCAGTGAGGGGCTAGCGGGAGGAAGCACAGATACGCAGTATTTT. This chain links TRBV10-3 with TRBJ2-3; 11 positions match TRBD2. V shed 2 bases and J 0 bases; nucleotides not matched to a gene: 4. The CDR3 is made up of 17 amino acids. The V gene's germline CDR1 is ENHRY and CDR2 SYGVKD.

The chain carries TRBV7-2 and TRBJ2-7; D gene unclear. V gave up 5 bases and J gave up 0 bases, with 5 bases separating them. The CDR3 sequence is 12 residues long. Germline V lookup: CDR1 SGHTA, CDR2 FQGNSA. The CDR3 region has the DNA TGTGCCAGCAGCAGGTTCTCCTACGAGCAGTACTTC. It yields the protein CASSRFSYEQYF.

The chain uses TRBV4-2 and TRBJ1-2, with TRBD1 as a possible D gene (5 bases). The CDR3 spans 18 residues. Germline V gives CDR1 LGHNA, CDR2 YNFKEQ. V lost 2 bases to trimming and J lost 6 bases, with 25 bases between them. The CDR3 loop reads CASSQRRVGGANYDGYTF. In nucleotides, the CDR3 is TGTGCCAGCAGCCAACGCAGGGTCGGAGGGGCCAACTATGATGGCTACACCTTC.

The chain links TRBV12-2 to TRBJ2-7; no DNA check was done on the table's D call, TRBD1. TRBV12-2 represents a pseudogene. The CDR3 consists of 14 residues. The CDR3 bases are TGTGCAAGTCGCCCCCGGGACAGGCCTAAAGAGCAGTACTTC. As protein: CASRPRDRPKEQYF.

The chain has TRBV25-1 and TRBJ1-4, with TRBD1 as a possible D gene (5 bases). Germline CDR1 MGHDK, CDR2 SYGVNS. With 6 bases removed from V and 10 bases from J, the gap between germline ends came to 21 bases. CDR3 length: 15 amino acids. The CDR3 bases are TGTGCCAGCAGCACTTTCGGGACCCCCGGAGGAAAACTGTTTTTT. Translating gives CASSTFGTPGGKLFF.

V usage is TRBV5-1 and J usage is TRBJ1-1; D not resolved. CDR3 length: 17 amino acids. Germline CDR1 SGHRS, CDR2 YFSETQ. V was pared by 4 bases and J by 0 bases, with 19 bases between. The CDR3 sequence is CASSPGGSTGVNTEAFF. In DNA form, the CDR3 reads TGCGCCAGCAGCCCGGGTGGTTCGACCGGGGTGAACACTGAAGCTTTCTTT.